This TCR beta chain was captured by sequencing in a study of shared clonotypes between healthy human individuals. Naive CD8 cells, CD45RO-negative and positively selected for CCR7, excluded terminally differentiated effector memory CD45RA+ cells. Here immunoSEQ multiplex PCR was the method, and the copy in TCRdb shows in-frame clones only, minus some. Among under 2,000,000 clones listed, approximately 94% were seen once. The sequenced material came from naive CD8+ T cells sorted from blood. The sequence was collected from a man aged 18 to 30 in good health.

This CDR3 reads CASSPRLAGTYNEQFF. The CDR3 DNA sequence: TGTGCCAGCAGCCCCAGACTAGCGGGGACCTACAATGAGCAGTTCTTC. This chain joins TRBV9 and TRBJ2-1, with 11 positions matching TRBD2. The CDR3 runs 16 residues. From germline, CDR1 is SGDLS and CDR2 YYNGEE. Losses at the gene ends were 4 bases for V and 2 bases for J; bases not matched to a gene: 5.